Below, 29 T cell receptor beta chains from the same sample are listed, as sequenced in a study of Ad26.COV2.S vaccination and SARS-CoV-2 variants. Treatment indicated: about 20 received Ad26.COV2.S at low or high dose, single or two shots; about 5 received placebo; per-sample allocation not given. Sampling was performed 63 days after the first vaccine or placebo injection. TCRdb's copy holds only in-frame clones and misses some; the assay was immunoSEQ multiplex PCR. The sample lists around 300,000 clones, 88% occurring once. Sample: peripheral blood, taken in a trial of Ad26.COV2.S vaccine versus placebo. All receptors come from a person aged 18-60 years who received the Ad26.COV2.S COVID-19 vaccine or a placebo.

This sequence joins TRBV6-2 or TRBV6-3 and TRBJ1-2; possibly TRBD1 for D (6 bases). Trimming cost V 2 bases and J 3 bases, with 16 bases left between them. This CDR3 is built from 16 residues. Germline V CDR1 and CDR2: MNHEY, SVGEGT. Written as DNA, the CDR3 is TGTGCCAGCAGTTACCCCTTGGGGGGCAGGGACTATGGCTACACCTTC. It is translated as CASSYPLGGRDYGYTF.

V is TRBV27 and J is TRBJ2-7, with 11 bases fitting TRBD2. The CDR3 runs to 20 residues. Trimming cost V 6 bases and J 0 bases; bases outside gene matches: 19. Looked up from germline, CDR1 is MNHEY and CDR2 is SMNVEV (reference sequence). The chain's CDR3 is CASRSLAGGSHSIRSYEQYF. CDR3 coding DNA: TGTGCCAGCAGATCCCTAGCGGGAGGTTCCCACTCGATTCGCTCCTACGAGCAGTACTTC.

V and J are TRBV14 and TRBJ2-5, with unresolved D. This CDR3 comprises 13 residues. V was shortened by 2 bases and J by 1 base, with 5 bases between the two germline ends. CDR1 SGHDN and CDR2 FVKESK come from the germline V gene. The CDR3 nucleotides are TGTGCCAGCAGCCAACTGATCCAAGAGACCCAGTACTTC. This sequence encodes CASSQLIQETQYF.

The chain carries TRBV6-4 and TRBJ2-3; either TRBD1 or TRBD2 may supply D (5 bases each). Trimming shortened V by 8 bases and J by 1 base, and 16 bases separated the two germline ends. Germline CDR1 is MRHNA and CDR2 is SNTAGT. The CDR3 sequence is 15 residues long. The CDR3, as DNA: TGTGCCAGCTCCGAAAATGGGGGACGCACAGATACGCAGTATTTT. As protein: CASSENGGRTDTQYF.

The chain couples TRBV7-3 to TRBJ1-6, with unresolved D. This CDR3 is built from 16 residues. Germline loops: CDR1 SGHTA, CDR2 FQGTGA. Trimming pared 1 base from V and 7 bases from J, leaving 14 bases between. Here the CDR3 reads CASSLMSGLVNSPLHF. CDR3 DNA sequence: TGTGCCAGCAGCTTAATGAGCGGGCTGGTGAATTCACCCCTCCACTTT. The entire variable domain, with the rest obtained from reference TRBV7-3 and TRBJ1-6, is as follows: GAGVSQTPSNKVTEKGKYVELRCDPISGHTALYWYRQSLGQGPEFLIYFQGTGAADDSGLPNDRFFAVRPEGSVSTLKIQRTERGDSAVYLCASSLMSGLVNSPLHFGNGTRLTVT.

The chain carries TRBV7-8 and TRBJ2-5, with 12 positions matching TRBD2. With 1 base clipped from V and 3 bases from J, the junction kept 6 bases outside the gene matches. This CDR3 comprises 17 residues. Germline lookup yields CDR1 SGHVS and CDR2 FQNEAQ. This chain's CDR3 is CASSLVPSGGAEETQYF. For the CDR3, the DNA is TGTGCCAGCAGCTTAGTTCCTAGCGGGGGGGCGGAAGAGACCCAGTACTTC. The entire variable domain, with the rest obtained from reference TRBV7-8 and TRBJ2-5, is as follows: GAGVSQSPRYKVAKRGQDVALRCDPISGHVSLFWYQQALGQGPEFLTYFQNEAQLDKSGLPSDRFFAERPEGSVSTLKIQRTQQEDSAVYLCASSLVPSGGAEETQYFGPGTRLLVL.

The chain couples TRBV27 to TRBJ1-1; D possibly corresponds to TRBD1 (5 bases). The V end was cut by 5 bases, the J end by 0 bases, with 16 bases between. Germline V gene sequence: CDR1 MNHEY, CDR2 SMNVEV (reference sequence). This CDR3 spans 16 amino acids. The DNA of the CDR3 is TGTGCCAGCAGTCGGCCTCCGGGACTTATGAACACTGAAGCTTTCTTT. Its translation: CASSRPPGLMNTEAFF.

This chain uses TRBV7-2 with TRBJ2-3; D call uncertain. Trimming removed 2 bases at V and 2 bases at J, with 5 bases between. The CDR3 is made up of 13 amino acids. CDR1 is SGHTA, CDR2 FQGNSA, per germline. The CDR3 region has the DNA TGTGCCAGCAGCTTAAATCCCACAGATACGCAGTATTTT. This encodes CASSLNPTDTQYF.

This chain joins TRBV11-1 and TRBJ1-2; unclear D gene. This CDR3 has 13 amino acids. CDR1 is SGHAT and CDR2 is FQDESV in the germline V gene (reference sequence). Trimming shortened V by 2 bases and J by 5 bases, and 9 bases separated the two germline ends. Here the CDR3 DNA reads TGTGCCAGCAGCTTATCGGCCGAGTATGGCTACACCTTC. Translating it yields CASSLSAEYGYTF. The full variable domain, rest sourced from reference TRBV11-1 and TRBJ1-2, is EAEVAQSPRYKITEKSQAVAFWCDPISGHATLYWYRQILGQGPELLVQFQDESVVDDSQLPKDRFSAERLKGVDSTLKIQPAELGDSAMYLCASSLSAEYGYTFGSGTRLTVV.

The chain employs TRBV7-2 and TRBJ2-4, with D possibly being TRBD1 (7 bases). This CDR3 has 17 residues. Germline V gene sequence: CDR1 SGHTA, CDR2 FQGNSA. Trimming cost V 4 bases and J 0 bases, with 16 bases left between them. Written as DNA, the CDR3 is TGTGCCAGCAGCTCTCAGGGGGTGGGACTAGCCAAAAACATTCAGTACTTC. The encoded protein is CASSSQGVGLAKNIQYF.

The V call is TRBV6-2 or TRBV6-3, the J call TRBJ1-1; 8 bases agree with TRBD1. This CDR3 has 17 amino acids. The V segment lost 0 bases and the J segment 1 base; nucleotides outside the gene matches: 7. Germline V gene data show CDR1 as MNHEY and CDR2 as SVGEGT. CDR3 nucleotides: TGTGCCAGCAGTTACTCGATACAGGGGGAGAAGAACACTGAAGCTTTCTTT. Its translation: CASSYSIQGEKNTEAFF.

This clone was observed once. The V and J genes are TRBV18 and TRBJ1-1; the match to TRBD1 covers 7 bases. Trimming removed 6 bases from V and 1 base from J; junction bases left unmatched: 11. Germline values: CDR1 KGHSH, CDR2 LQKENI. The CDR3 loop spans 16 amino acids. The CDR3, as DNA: TGTGCCAGCTCGCCCGGACAGGCGTTACGGAACACTGAAGCTTTCTTT. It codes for CASSPGQALRNTEAFF.

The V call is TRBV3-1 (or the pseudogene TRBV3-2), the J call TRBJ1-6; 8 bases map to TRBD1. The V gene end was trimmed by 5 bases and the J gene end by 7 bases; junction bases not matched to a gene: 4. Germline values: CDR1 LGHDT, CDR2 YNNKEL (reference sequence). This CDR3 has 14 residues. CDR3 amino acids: CASSFGQGNSPLHF. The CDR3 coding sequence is TGTGCCAGCAGCTTTGGACAGGGAAATTCACCCCTCCACTTT.

CDR3 DNA sequence: TGTGCCAGCAGCCAAGGGGCAGGGTACGGGGAGCTGTTTTTT. It yields the protein CASSQGAGYGELFF. The chain combines TRBV3-1 (or the pseudogene TRBV3-2) with TRBJ2-2; a possible D gene is TRBD1 (5 bases). Trimming stripped 1 base from V and 7 bases from J, with 10 bases between. The CDR3 is 14 residues long. Per germline, CDR1 LGHDT and CDR2 YNNKEL (reference sequence).

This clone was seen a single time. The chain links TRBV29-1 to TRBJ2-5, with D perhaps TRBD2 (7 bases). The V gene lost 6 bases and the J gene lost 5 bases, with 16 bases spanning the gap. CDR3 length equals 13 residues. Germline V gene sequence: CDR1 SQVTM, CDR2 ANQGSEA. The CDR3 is CSVEEGGAETQYF. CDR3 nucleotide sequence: TGCAGCGTGGAGGAGGGGGGGGCGGAGACCCAGTACTTC.

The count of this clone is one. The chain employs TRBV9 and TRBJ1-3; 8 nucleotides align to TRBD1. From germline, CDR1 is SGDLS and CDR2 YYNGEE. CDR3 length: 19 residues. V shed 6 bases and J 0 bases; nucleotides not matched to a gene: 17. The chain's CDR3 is CASTRSPRPGQASGNTIYF. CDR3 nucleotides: TGTGCCAGCACCCGTAGTCCCCGCCCGGGACAGGCCTCTGGAAACACCATATATTTT.

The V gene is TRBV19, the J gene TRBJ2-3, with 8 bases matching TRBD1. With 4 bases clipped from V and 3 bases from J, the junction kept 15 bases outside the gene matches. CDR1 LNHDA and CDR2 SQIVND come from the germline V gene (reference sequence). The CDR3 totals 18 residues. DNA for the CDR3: TGTGCCAGTAGTAGTATACCCCAAGGCCAGGGGGCGACAGATACGCAGTATTTT. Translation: CASSSIPQGQGATDTQYF.

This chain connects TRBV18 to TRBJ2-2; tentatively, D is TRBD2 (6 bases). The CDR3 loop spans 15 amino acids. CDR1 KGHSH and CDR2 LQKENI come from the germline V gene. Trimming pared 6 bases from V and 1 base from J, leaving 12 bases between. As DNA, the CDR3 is TGTGCCAGCTCGCGCGCGGGGCTGAACACCGGGGAGCTGTTTTTT. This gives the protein CASSRAGLNTGELFF.

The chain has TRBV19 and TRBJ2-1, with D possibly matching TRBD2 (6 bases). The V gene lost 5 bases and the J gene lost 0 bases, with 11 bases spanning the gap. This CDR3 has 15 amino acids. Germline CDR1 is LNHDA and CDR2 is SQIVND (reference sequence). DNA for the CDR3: TGTGCCAGTAGTGCCCAGGGAGGCTCCTACAATGAGCAGTTCTTC. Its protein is CASSAQGGSYNEQFF.

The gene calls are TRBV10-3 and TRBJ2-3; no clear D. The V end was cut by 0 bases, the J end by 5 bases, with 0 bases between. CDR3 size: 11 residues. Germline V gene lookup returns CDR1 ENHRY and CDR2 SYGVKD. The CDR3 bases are TGTGCCATCAGTGAGTCAGATACGCAGTATTTT. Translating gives CAISESDTQYF.

The CDR3 loop reads CASSLGTGEKLFF. CDR3 DNA: TGCGCCAGCAGCTTGGGTACAGGGGAAAAACTGTTTTTT. The rearrangement joins TRBV5-1 to TRBJ1-4, with TRBD1 as a possible D gene (6 bases). This CDR3 contains 13 residues. Trimming removed 0 bases from V and 8 bases from J, with 8 bases in between. Germline V gene sequence: CDR1 SGHRS, CDR2 YFSETQ.

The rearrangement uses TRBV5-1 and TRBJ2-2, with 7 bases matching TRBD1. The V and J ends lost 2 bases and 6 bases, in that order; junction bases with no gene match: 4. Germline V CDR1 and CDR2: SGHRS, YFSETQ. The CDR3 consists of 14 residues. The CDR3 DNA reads TGCGCCAGCAGCTTCGACCAGGGGGCCGGGGAGCTGTTTTTT. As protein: CASSFDQGAGELFF. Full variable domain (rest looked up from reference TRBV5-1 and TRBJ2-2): KAGVTQTPRYLIKTRGQQVTLSCSPISGHRSVSWYQQTPGQGLQFLFEYFSETQRNKGNFPGRFSGRQFSNSRSEMNVSTLELGDSALYLCASSFDQGAGELFFGEGSRLTVL.

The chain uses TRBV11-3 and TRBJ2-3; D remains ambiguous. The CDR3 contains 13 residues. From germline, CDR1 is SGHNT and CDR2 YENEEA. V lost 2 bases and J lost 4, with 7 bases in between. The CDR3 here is CASSLHPADTQYF. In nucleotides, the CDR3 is TGTGCCAGCAGCTTACACCCCGCAGATACGCAGTATTTT.

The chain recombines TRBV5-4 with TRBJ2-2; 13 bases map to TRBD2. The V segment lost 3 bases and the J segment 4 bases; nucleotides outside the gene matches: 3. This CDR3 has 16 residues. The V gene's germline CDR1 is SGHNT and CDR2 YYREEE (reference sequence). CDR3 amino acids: CASSSGLAGPTGELFF. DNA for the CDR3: TGTGCCAGCAGCTCGGGACTAGCGGGGCCCACCGGGGAGCTGTTTTTT.

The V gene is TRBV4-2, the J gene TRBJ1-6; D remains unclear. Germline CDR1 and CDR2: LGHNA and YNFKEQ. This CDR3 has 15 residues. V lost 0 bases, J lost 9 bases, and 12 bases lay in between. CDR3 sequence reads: CASSQDPSLSSPLHF. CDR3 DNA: TGTGCCAGCAGCCAAGATCCCTCCCTCAGTTCACCCCTCCACTTT.

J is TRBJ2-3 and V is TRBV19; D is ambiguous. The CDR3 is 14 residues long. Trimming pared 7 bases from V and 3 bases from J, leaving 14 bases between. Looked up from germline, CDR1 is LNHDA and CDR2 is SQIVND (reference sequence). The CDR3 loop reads CASNQPPGTDTQYF. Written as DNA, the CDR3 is TGTGCCAGTAATCAGCCTCCCGGGACAGATACGCAGTATTTT.

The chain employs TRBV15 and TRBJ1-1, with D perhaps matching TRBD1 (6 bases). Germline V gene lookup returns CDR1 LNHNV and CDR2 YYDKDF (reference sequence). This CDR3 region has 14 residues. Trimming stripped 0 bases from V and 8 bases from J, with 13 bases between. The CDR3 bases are TGTGCCACCAGCAGAGAAGCAGGGGATGGGGAAGCTTTCTTT. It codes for CATSREAGDGEAFF.

The CDR3 nucleotides are TGTGCCAGCAGCTCAAATACAGGGAATCAGCCCCAGCATTTT. This gives the protein CASSSNTGNQPQHF. The chain has TRBV11-2 and TRBJ1-5; the D gene is possibly TRBD1 (6 bases). Germline V gene lookup returns CDR1 SGHAT and CDR2 FQNNGV. V was cut by 4 bases and J by 4 bases, with 11 bases left in between. The CDR3 has 14 residues.

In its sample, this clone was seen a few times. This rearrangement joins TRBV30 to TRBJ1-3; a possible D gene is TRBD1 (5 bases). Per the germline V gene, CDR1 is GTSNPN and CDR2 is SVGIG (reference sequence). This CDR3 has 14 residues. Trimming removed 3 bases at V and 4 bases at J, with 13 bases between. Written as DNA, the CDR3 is TGTGCCTGGAGAGATGGGACGGTCGGAAACACCATATATTTT. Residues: CAWRDGTVGNTIYF.